This is a list of T cell receptor beta chains from one sample in a study of beta chain features in type 1 diabetes. Profiling relied on immunoSEQ multiplex PCR, and the TCRdb table lists in-frame clones only, not all of them. The sample yields some 250,000 clones, 9.5% to 13% seen once. Sequencing used naive CD4+ T cells from blood. These receptors were taken from a man aged 25-45 years with type 1 diabetes. CDR3s include the opening cysteine and the closing phenylalanine or tryptophan. The D gene is left open where the match is weak. A clone size is listed for some rows: how often the clone was seen (once, few, many), or a class if it is expanded.

NA NA TRBJ2-3 TRBV9 TGTGCCAGCAGCGTAGTAGGGGAAAGCACAGATACGCAGTATTTT CASSVVGESTDTQYF
TRBD1 NA TRBJ2-7 TRBV15 TGTGCCACCAGCAGCTTTGGGACAGGGGCTTTTCACGAGCAGTACTTC CATSSFGTGAFHEQYF
NA few TRBJ2-1 TRBV29-1 TGCAGCGCCGAGGGGGGGTGGGATGAGCAGTTCTTC CSAEGGWDEQFF
TRBD1 once TRBJ1-5 TRBV27 TGTGCCAGCAGGCCACAGGGGCGACAGCCCCAGCATTTT CASRPQGRQPQHF
NA few TRBJ2-5 TRBV25-1 TGTGCCAGCAGTGAATATCGGGTGGCCTACCAAGAGCCCCAGTACTTC CASSEYRVAYQEPQYF
TRBD2 few TRBJ2-3 TRBV28 TGTGCCAGCCAAGCGGGGGGCACAGATACGCAGTATTTT CASQAGGTDTQYF
TRBD1 NA TRBJ1-5 TRBV2 TGTGCCAGCAGTGAGGGGGACAGTCGCAATCAGCCCCAGCATTTT CASSEGDSRNQPQHF
TRBD1 few TRBJ1-2 TRBV6-5 TGTGCCAGCAGTTACCAGGGGGCTCTGGGGTCTGGCTACACCTTC CASSYQGALGSGYTF
TRBD1 NA TRBJ2-3 TRBV2 TGTGCCAGCAATTCGGACACCGGGACAGCTAGCACAGATACGCAGTATTTT CASNSDTGTASTDTQYF
TRBD1 few TRBJ2-7 TRBV6-6 TGTGCCAGCAGCTGGACAGGCAGCTCCTACGAGCAGTACTTC CASSWTGSSYEQYF
NA few TRBJ1-2 TRBV25-1 TGTGCCAGCAGTGCCTTTTCTAACTATGGCTACACCTTC CASSAFSNYGYTF
TRBD1 NA TRBJ2-1 TRBV7-9 TGTGCCAGCAGCTTACCCCAGAGGGGGCTTGAGCAGTTCTTC CASSLPQRGLEQFF
NA NA TRBJ2-5 TRBV4-1 TGCGCCAGCAGCCAAATCGGCAGGATGAAAGAGACCCAGTACTTC CASSQIGRMKETQYF
NA few TRBJ2-2 TRBV7-2 TGTGCCAGCAGTCCCGGGCCAAGGCGGGACACCGGGGAGCTGTTTTTT CASSPGPRRDTGELFF
TRBD1 few TRBJ1-2 TRBV6-5 TGTGCCAGCAGTAGACAGGGAAACTATGGCTACACCTTC CASSRQGNYGYTF
TRBD1 NA TRBJ1-6 TRBV27 TGTGCCAGCAGTACGGACAGGGGAGGGTCACCCCTCCACTTT CASSTDRGGSPLHF
TRBD2 NA TRBJ2-7 TRBV7-2 TGTGCCAGCAGCTTGCTAGCGGGGGTGTACGAGCAGTACTTC CASSLLAGVYEQYF
NA few TRBJ2-7 TRBV5-6 TGTGCCAGCAGCTTTTCTTACGAGCAGTACTTC CASSFSYEQYF
NA NA TRBJ1-2 TRBV20-1 TGCAGTGCTAAGTGGGACATTCGCTACACCTTC CSAKWDIRYTF
NA few TRBJ1-1 TRBV7-8 TGTGCCAGCAACCTGGGGGGGAACACTGAAGCTTTCTTT CASNLGGNTEAFF
TRBD1 NA TRBJ2-7 TRBV7-7 TGTGCTAGCAGCGCCGGCCTTGGGACAGCTTACGAGCAGTACTTC CASSAGLGTAYEQYF
NA NA TRBJ1-1 TRBV18 TGTGCCAGCTCACTAACGGGACAGAACACTGAAGCTTTCTTT CASSLTGQNTEAFF
TRBD2 NA TRBJ2-5 TRBV10-3 TGTGCCATCAGTGAGGGGAGGGCCCAGTACTTC CAISEGRAQYF
NA few TRBJ1-5 TRBV5-6 TGTGCCAGCAGCAGGACAGAAAGAATTGATCAGCCCCAGCATTTT CASSRTERIDQPQHF
NA few TRBJ1-2 TRBV6-6 TGTGCCAGCAGTTACCGGGACTATGGCTACACCTTC CASSYRDYGYTF
NA few TRBJ1-2 TRBV20-1 TGCAGTGCCCCCAGGGCCTATGGCTACACCTTC CSAPRAYGYTF
NA once TRBJ2-2 TRBV5-1 TGCGCCAGCAGCTTGGTACCGACGGGTGTCGGGGAGCTGTTTTTT CASSLVPTGVGELFF
NA NA TRBJ2-5 TRBV11-2 TGTGCCAGCAGCTTTTTTGAGTCAGAGACCCAGTACTTC CASSFFESETQYF
TRBD1 NA TRBJ1-5 TRBV7-8 TGTGCCAGCAGCTTGACAGGGGGCAATCAGCCCCAGCATTTT CASSLTGGNQPQHF
TRBD2 few TRBJ2-1 TRBV27 TGTGCCAGCAGTTCCGGACTAGCGGGGGGAGGAAATGAGCAGTTCTTC CASSSGLAGGGNEQFF
TRBD1 NA TRBJ1-6 TRBV7-3 TGTGCCAGCAGCCCGTTAGGGACAGGGAATAATTCACCCCTCCACTTT CASSPLGTGNNSPLHF
NA few TRBJ2-2 TRBV7-2 TGTGCCAGCACGAGGGACACCGGGGAGCTGTTTTTT CASTRDTGELFF
TRBD2 NA TRBJ2-3 TRBV5-1 TGCGCCAGCAAACCTAGCGGGGTCTCAGATACGCAGTATTTT CASKPSGVSDTQYF
NA few TRBJ1-1 TRBV5-1 TGCGCCAGCAGCTTGATGAGACAGAACACTGAAGCTTTCTTT CASSLMRQNTEAFF
NA few TRBJ1-5 TRBV4-1 TGCGCCAGCAGCCAGATACAGGAATATCAGCCCCAGCATTTT CASSQIQEYQPQHF
NA NA TRBJ1-2 TRBV30 TGTGCCTGGACGAGAGCTAACTATGGCTACACCTTC CAWTRANYGYTF
NA NA TRBJ1-6 TRBV4-2 TGTGCCAGCAGCCAAGATAGAGGCGATTCACCCCTCCACTTT CASSQDRGDSPLHF